This entry features one T cell receptor beta chain sequence. Its target is not known. TCRdb keeps only in-frame clones here, not all; method: immunoSEQ multiplex PCR. Found here are 100,000 or so clones, roughly 89% of them singletons; the top ten hold roughly 15%. The data stem from a study of T cell responses to AZD1222 COVID-19 vaccine. Germline CDR1 and CDR2: MDHEN and SYDVKM. The ends were cut back, 10 bases at V and 6 bases at J, with 16 bases in the middle. This CDR3 region has 14 residues. General study results and limits: At study baseline, merely five or six AZD1222 recipients were seropositive. Spike was spanned by vaccine-associated CD4 TCRs, which were dominant at 160-218 and 743-854. Spike-specific TCR breadth rose after two AZD1222 doses, and depth rose as well.

This TCR came from an adult in good health. The source was peripheral blood, collected on day 0 of AZD1222 vaccination. The genes are TRBV28 and TRBJ1-6, with D tentatively TRBD1 (6 bases). The CDR3 coding sequence is TGTGCCACCAAGACAGGACTTGGTAATTCACCCCTCCACTTT. Translation: CATKTGLGNSPLHF.